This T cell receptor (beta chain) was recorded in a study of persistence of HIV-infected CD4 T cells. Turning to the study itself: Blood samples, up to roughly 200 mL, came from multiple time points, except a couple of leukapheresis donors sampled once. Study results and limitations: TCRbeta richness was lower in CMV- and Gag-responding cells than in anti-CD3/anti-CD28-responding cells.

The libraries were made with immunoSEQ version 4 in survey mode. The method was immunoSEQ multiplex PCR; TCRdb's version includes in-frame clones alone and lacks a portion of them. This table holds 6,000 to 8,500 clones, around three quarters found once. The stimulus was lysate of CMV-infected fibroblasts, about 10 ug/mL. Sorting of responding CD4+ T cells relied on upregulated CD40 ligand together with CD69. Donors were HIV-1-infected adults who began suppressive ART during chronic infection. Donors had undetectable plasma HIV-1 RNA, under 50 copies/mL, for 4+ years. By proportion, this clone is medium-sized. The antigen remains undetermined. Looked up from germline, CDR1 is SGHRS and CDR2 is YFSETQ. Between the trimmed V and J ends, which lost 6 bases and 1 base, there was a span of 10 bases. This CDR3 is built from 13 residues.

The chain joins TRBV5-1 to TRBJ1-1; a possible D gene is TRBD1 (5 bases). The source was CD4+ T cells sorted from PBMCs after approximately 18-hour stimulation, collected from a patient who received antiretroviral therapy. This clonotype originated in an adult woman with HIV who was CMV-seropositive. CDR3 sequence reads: CASKRGGNTEAFF. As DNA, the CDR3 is TGCGCCAGCAAACGCGGGGGGAACACTGAAGCTTTCTTT.